A selection of T cell receptor beta chains follows, all from one sample in a study of T-cell reconstitution after alpha-beta-depleted transplantation in children. TCRdb re-called the PCR reads with MiXCR, one entry per CDR3 protein. Counted here are under 300,000 distinct CDR3 sequences, more than 9% occurring once; the ten biggest clones make up 20% to 25%. This specimen was peripheral blood, taken 180 days after TCRalphabeta/CD19-depleted stem cell transplant. These receptors all stem from a male patient aged 2-15 years who had a stem cell transplant for chronic granulomatous disease, so the T cells may come from the graft donor. CDR3s include the opening cysteine and the closing phenylalanine or tryptophan. Each record gives: D gene, V gene, CDR3 protein. A D gene is named only where the DNA matches it firmly.

d_gene: NA; v_gene: TRBV28; CDR3aa: CASSLKDPVKETQYF
d_gene: TRBD1; v_gene: TRBV5-1; CDR3aa: CASRPGQAYEQYF
d_gene: NA; v_gene: TRBV3-1; CDR3aa: CASSPYWTDGYTF
d_gene: NA; v_gene: TRBV18; CDR3aa: CASSKDSNNSPLHF
d_gene: TRBD2; v_gene: TRBV11-2; CDR3aa: CASSRSPGLAGGNEQFF
d_gene: NA; v_gene: TRBV19; CDR3aa: CASSISGNQPQHF
d_gene: TRBD2; v_gene: TRBV15; CDR3aa: CATSTSTLAPHGGSTDTQYF
d_gene: NA; v_gene: TRBV11-2; CDR3aa: CASSLDRDGRGAEQFF
d_gene: NA; v_gene: TRBV12-3/TRBV12-4; CDR3aa: CASSLLAASGANVLTF
d_gene: TRBD1; v_gene: TRBV12-3/TRBV12-4; CDR3aa: CASSWEGASTEAFF
d_gene: NA; v_gene: TRBV23-1; CDR3aa: CASIQSEGTGDGETQYF
d_gene: NA; v_gene: TRBV5-4; CDR3aa: CASSLGLSQAKNIQYF
d_gene: TRBD2; v_gene: TRBV20-1; CDR3aa: CSATSSGGRNEQFF
d_gene: TRBD1; v_gene: TRBV7-2; CDR3aa: CASSWGQGYNEQFF
d_gene: NA; v_gene: TRBV19; CDR3aa: CASTQFRDGVLVQHF
d_gene: TRBD1; v_gene: TRBV28; CDR3aa: CASSEGTATNEKLFF
d_gene: NA; v_gene: TRBV3-1; CDR3aa: CASSLAHGGGNTIYF
d_gene: NA; v_gene: TRBV19; CDR3aa: CASSIEGGGGLANEQFF
d_gene: NA; v_gene: TRBV12-3/TRBV12-4; CDR3aa: CASSLLQGVGEQYF
d_gene: NA; v_gene: TRBV7-2; CDR3aa: CASSPRANYEQYF
d_gene: NA; v_gene: TRBV6-2/TRBV6-3; CDR3aa: CASRVGGGRYNEQFF
d_gene: TRBD2; v_gene: TRBV20-1; CDR3aa: CSARDPSGGAKSYTQYF
d_gene: TRBD1; v_gene: TRBV29-1; CDR3aa: CSVPGESWTGSYGYTF
d_gene: TRBD1; v_gene: TRBV2; CDR3aa: CAREDRGGSGANVLTF
d_gene: NA; v_gene: TRBV5-1; CDR3aa: CASSGLGYQETQYF
d_gene: NA; v_gene: TRBV4-2; CDR3aa: CASSQEALGWGYTF
d_gene: NA; v_gene: TRBV28; CDR3aa: CASSGSPSRGGRQETQYF
d_gene: NA; v_gene: TRBV28; CDR3aa: CASSTHYEQYF
d_gene: NA; v_gene: TRBV15; CDR3aa: CATSILDYNEQFF
d_gene: TRBD1; v_gene: TRBV27; CDR3aa: CASRRDRVTTYEQYF
d_gene: NA; v_gene: TRBV29-1; CDR3aa: CSVGRENQPQHF
d_gene: TRBD2; v_gene: TRBV11-1; CDR3aa: CASSPWGLADSSSYNEQFF
d_gene: TRBD2; v_gene: TRBV7-9; CDR3aa: CASSSRGELGHYEQYF
d_gene: NA; v_gene: TRBV20-1; CDR3aa: CSATGQLMNTEAFF
d_gene: NA; v_gene: TRBV9; CDR3aa: CASSGPPGENTGELFF
d_gene: NA; v_gene: TRBV5-1; CDR3aa: CASITTPLTGFTGELFF
d_gene: NA; v_gene: TRBV7-3; CDR3aa: CASSLIGGGTDTQYF
d_gene: NA; v_gene: TRBV28; CDR3aa: CASSPRTLYQETQYF
d_gene: NA; v_gene: TRBV6-1; CDR3aa: CASSLGGRTGTDTQYF
d_gene: NA; v_gene: TRBV3-1; CDR3aa: CASSQVGSTQYF
d_gene: TRBD1; v_gene: TRBV29-1; CDR3aa: CSVGGAGGAGNTIYF
d_gene: TRBD2; v_gene: TRBV7-2; CDR3aa: CASSLAGLAGGPGLSEQFF
d_gene: NA; v_gene: TRBV5-1; CDR3aa: CASSLSWGLNEQYF
d_gene: NA; v_gene: TRBV27; CDR3aa: CASNSPRGPPGEQFF
d_gene: NA; v_gene: TRBV25-1; CDR3aa: CASSVFAAATGELFF
d_gene: NA; v_gene: TRBV15; CDR3aa: CATSRDLRDNEQFF
d_gene: NA; v_gene: TRBV27; CDR3aa: CASSLVNTETQYF